Given below is one T cell receptor (beta chain) in context. Its antigen is as yet unknown. Researchers divided each subset's genomic DNA evenly across several immunoSEQ plates. The method was immunoSEQ multiplex PCR; TCRdb's version includes in-frame clones alone and lacks a portion of them. The top ten clones hold 1.5% to 2% of a sample with hundreds of thousands of clones, approximately 73% of them seen once. This record comes from a study of shared clonotypes between healthy human individuals. Looking at the study overall: Per donor, CD8 memory used one plate, CD8 naive used two, CD4 memory used three and CD4 naive used three. General study points: About 5% was the fraction of naive CD4 clonotypes found shared across several donors.

The sequencing input was memory CD4+ T cells sorted from blood. This sample's subset: CD45RA-negative fraction. The TCR comes from a woman in her 30s in good health.

The CDR3 loop is CASSWLSYGYTF. Here the CDR3 DNA reads TGCGCCAGCAGTTGGTTGAGCTATGGCTACACCTTC. The chain combines TRBV5-1 with TRBJ1-2; D is unresolved. The CDR3 runs to 12 residues. Per germline, CDR1 SGHRS and CDR2 YFSETQ. Trimming shortened V by 5 bases and J by 4 bases, and 9 bases separated the two germline ends.